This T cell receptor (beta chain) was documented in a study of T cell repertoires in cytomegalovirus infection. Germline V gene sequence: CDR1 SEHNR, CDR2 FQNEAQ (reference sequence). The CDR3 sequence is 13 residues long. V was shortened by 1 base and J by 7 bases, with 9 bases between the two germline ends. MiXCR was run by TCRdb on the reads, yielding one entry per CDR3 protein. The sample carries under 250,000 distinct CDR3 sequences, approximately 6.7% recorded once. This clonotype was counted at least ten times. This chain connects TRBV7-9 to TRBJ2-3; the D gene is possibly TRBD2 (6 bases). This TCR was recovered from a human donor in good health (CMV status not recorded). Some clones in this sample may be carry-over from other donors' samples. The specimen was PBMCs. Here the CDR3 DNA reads TGTGCCAGCAGCTTAGGTGGAGGGAATACGCAGTATTTT. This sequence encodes CASSLGGGNTQYF.